The 5 T cell receptor beta chains below come from one sample, sequenced in a study of blood T cell repertoires in COVID-19 (dated by TCRdb to about 2020). Preparation of the library involved the immunoSEQ multiplex PCR assay. This is the immuneACCESS table as TCRdb keeps it, with only in-frame sequences that have V and J called. A part of the clones is gone; compared with another copy, unresolved V genes explain less than half, and the rest is unexplained. Counted in this sample were fewer than 200,000 clones; roughly 80% of them appeared once. 6% to 8% of the sample belongs to the ten largest clones. The specimen was peripheral blood. The receptors were gathered from a woman in her 70s with COVID-19, enrolled during active disease.

The rearrangement uses TRBV30 and TRBJ2-7; 9 nucleotides line up with TRBD2. With 8 bases clipped from V and 2 bases from J, the junction kept 4 bases outside the gene matches. The CDR3 runs to 12 residues. Germline CDR1 is GTSNPN and CDR2 is SVGIG (reference sequence). The DNA for the CDR3 is TGTGCCACACTAGCGGGCCCCTACGAGCAGTACTTC. It translates to CATLAGPYEQYF. Filled out from reference TRBV30 and TRBJ2-7, the complete variable domain reads SQTIHQWPATLVQPVGSPLSLECTVEGTSNPNLYWYRQAAGRGLQLLFYSVGIGQISSEVPQNLSASRPQDRQFILSSKKLLLSDSGFYLCATLAGPYEQYFGPGTRLTVT.

The chain couples TRBV30 to TRBJ2-1; 9 bases agree with TRBD1. V shed 4 bases, J shed 4 bases, and the junction held 8 bases outside the gene matches. The CDR3 has 15 amino acids. Germline V gives CDR1 GTSNPN, CDR2 SVGIG (reference sequence). DNA of the CDR3: TGTGCCTGGACTGTCGGACAGGGGAGTTACAATGAGCAGTTCTTC. Translating gives CAWTVGQGSYNEQFF.

This clone was picked up a small number of times. The chain recombines TRBV29-1 with TRBJ1-4; D gene ambiguous. This CDR3 spans 12 amino acids. The V and J ends lost 4 bases and 4 bases respectively, with 7 bases between them. CDR1 SQVTM and CDR2 ANQGSEA come from the germline V gene. CDR3 protein: CSVGGDNEKLFF. DNA of the CDR3: TGCAGCGTTGGGGGAGATAATGAAAAACTGTTTTTT.

The gene calls are TRBV7-9 and TRBJ2-5; 7 nucleotides match TRBD2. CDR1 SEHNR and CDR2 FQNEAQ come from the germline V gene (reference sequence). J was trimmed by 5 bases and V by 4 bases; bases with no gene match: 13. This CDR3 has 16 residues. CDR3 DNA: TGTGCCAGCAGCTCACAAAAATACTTCGGGGGGGAGACCCAGTACTTC. It codes for CASSSQKYFGGETQYF.

This chain joins TRBV19 and TRBJ2-7; 10 bases align to TRBD2. This CDR3 has 14 amino acids. With 6 bases clipped from V and 4 bases from J, the junction kept 6 bases outside the gene matches. Germline V gives CDR1 LNHDA, CDR2 SQIVND (reference sequence). The CDR3 DNA reads as TGTGCCAGTAGCCTCGGGACTAGCGCTTACGAGCAGTACTTC. This translates into CASSLGTSAYEQYF.